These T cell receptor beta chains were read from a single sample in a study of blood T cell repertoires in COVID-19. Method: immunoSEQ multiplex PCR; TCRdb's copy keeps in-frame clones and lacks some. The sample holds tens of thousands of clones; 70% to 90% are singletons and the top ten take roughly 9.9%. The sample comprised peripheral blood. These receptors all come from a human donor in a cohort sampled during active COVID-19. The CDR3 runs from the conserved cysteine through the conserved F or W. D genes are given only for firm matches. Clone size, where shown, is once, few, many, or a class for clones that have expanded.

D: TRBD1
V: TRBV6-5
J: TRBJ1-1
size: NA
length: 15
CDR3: CASRRQGQGTTEAFF
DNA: TGTGCCAGCAGGCGTCAGGGACAGGGTACCACTGAAGCTTTCTTT

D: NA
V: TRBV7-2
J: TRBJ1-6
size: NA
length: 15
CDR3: CASSLESSYNSPLHF
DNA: TGTGCCAGCAGCTTAGAGAGCTCCTATAATTCACCCCTCCACTTT

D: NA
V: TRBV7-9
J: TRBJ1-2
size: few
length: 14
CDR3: CASSLSTALYGYTF
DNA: TGTGCCAGCAGCTTAAGTACAGCACTTTATGGCTACACCTTC

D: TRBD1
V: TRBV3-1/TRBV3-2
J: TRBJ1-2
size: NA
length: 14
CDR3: CASRGDRANYGYTF
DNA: TGTGCCAGCAGAGGGGACAGGGCTAACTATGGCTACACCTTC

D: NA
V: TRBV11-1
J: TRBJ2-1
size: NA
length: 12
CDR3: CASSLAHRSRVF
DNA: TGTGCCAGCAGCTTAGCGCACAGATCGCGGGTCTTC

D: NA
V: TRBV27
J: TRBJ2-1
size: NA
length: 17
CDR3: CASSLYSGGLSYNEQFF
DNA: TGTGCCAGCAGTCTTTATTCCGGGGGGCTTTCCTACAATGAGCAGTTCTTC

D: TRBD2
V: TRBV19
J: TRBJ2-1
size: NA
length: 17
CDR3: CASSLTTSGGLYNEQFF
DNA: TGTGCCAGCTCTCTGACGACTAGCGGGGGGCTCTACAATGAGCAGTTCTTC

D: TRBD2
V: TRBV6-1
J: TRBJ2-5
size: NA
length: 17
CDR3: CASSESSSGGPRETQYF
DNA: TGTGCCAGCAGTGAATCTTCTAGCGGGGGGCCCCGGGAGACCCAGTACTTC

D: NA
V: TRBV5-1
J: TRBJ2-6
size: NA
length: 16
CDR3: CASSLAGSSGANVLTF
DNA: TGCGCCAGCAGCTTGGCTGGGAGCTCTGGGGCCAACGTCCTGACTTTC

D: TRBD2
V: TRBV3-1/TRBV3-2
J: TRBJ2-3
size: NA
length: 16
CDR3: CASSVLTGGGTDTQYF
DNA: TGTGCCAGCAGCGTCTTAACGGGGGGGGGCACAGATACGCAGTATTTT

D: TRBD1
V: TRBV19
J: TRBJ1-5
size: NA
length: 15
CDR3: CASLDRGQSNQPQHF
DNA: TGTGCCAGCCTGGACAGGGGGCAAAGCAATCAGCCCCAGCATTTT

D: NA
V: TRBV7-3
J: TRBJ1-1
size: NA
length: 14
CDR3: CASSSGRGSTEAFF
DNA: TGTGCCAGCAGCTCGGGTAGAGGGAGCACTGAAGCTTTCTTT

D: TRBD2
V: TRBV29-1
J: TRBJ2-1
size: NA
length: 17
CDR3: CSVEDPPPSGFYNEQFF
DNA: TGCAGCGTTGAAGACCCCCCCCCTAGCGGCTTCTACAATGAGCAGTTCTTC

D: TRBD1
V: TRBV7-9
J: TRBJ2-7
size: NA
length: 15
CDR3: CASSFGTGGSYEQYF
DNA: TGTGCCAGCAGCTTCGGGACAGGGGGTTCCTACGAGCAGTACTTC

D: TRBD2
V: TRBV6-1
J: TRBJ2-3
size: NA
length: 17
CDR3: CASSEFSLAGLTDTQYF
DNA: TGTGCCAGCAGTGAGTTTTCCCTAGCGGGACTCACAGATACGCAGTATTTT

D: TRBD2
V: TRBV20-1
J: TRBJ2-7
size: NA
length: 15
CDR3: CSASAGLAGVYEQYF
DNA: TGCAGTGCTAGTGCAGGACTAGCGGGAGTCTACGAGCAGTACTTC

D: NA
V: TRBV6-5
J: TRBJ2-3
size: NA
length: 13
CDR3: CASRESGTDTQYF
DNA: TGTGCCAGCAGGGAGAGCGGCACAGATACGCAGTATTTT

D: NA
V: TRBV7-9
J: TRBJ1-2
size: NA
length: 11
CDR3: CASTIIHGYTF
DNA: TGTGCCAGCACCATAATTCATGGCTACACCTTC

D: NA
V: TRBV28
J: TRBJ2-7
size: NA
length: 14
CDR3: CASSLSDMRSEQYF
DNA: TGTGCCAGCAGTTTGTCGGACATGAGGTCCGAGCAGTACTTC

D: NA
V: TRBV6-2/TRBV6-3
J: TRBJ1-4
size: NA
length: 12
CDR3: CASSYVKEKLFF
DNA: TGTGCCAGCAGTTACGTTAAAGAAAAACTGTTTTTT

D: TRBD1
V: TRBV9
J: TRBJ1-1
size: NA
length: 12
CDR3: CASSLKTGEAFF
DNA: TGTGCCAGCAGCCTAAAGACAGGGGAAGCTTTCTTT

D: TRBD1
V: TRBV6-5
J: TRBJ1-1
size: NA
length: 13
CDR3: CASKIRGETEAFF
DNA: TGTGCCAGCAAGATCAGGGGGGAGACTGAAGCTTTCTTT

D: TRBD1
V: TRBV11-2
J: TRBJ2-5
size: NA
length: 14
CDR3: CASSYRQGSETQYF
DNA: TGTGCCAGCAGCTACCGACAGGGCTCGGAGACCCAGTACTTC

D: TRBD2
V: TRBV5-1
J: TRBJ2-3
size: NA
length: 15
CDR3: CASSLQLAGADTQYF
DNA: TGCGCCAGCAGCTTACAACTAGCGGGAGCAGATACGCAGTATTTT

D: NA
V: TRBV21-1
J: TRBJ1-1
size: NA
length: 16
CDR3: CASSKQRDSVDTEAFF
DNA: TGTGCCAGCAGCAAACAAAGGGACAGTGTCGACACTGAAGCTTTCTTT

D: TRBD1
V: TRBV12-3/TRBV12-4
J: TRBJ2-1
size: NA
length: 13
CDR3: CASNRQGRNEQFF
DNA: TGTGCCAGCAACCGACAGGGGCGGAATGAGCAGTTCTTC

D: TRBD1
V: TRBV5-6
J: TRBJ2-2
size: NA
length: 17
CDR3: CASSLGTGTGVTGELFF
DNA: TGTGCCAGCAGCTTGGGCACCGGGACAGGGGTCACCGGGGAGCTGTTTTTT

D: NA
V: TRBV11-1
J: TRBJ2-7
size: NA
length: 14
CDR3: CASSLTGPPYEQYF
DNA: TGTGCCAGCAGCTTGACAGGACCTCCCTACGAGCAGTACTTC

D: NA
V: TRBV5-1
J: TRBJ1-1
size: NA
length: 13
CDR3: CASSLADGAGAFF
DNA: TGCGCCAGCAGCTTGGCCGATGGGGCAGGCGCTTTCTTT

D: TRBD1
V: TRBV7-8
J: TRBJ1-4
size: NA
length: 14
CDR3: CASSPGQRNEKLFF
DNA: TGTGCCAGCAGTCCGGGACAGAGGAATGAAAAACTGTTTTTT

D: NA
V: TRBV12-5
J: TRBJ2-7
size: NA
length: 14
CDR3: CATTWGAGTYEQYF
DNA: TGTGCTACCACCTGGGGCGCCGGAACCTACGAGCAGTACTTC